This T cell receptor beta chain was found in a study of T cell responses to AZD1222 COVID-19 vaccine. Background on the study: Researchers grouped second doses given at about 4 or about 12 weeks into one pool.

The CDR3 has 13 residues. Trimming took 4 bases from V and 4 from J, leaving 10 bases between them. The germline gives CDR1 MNHEY, CDR2 SVGAGI. Points on this clone: What it binds is unknown.

The study, taken as a whole, reports: The donor group comprised mostly white British people and more females; the analysis possibly underestimated clonal diversity. Just a handful of AZD1222 recipients tested seropositive at baseline. Spike-wide vaccine-associated CD4 TCRs dominated at 160-218 and 743-854.

Here immunoSEQ multiplex PCR was the method, and the copy in TCRdb shows in-frame clones only, minus some. The top ten clones hold roughly 0.6% of a sample with around 250,000 clones, more than 80% of them seen once. This sequence was found in an adult in good health. The sequences come from peripheral blood, collected on day 0 of AZD1222 vaccination. This sequence joins TRBV6-5 and TRBJ1-2; D is ambiguous. The DNA of the CDR3 is TGTGCCAGCAGTTTCCCCGGATCCTATGGCTACACCTTC. Translation gives CASSFPGSYGYTF.